This T cell receptor beta chain was recovered during a study of cytotoxic CD8 clonotypes in ibrutinib-treated CLL. V shed 5 bases, J shed 0 bases, and the junction held 3 bases outside the gene matches. CDR3 length: 14 amino acids. Germline values: CDR1 SGHTA, CDR2 FQGTGA. Assay used: immunoSEQ multiplex PCR; TCRdb lists only in-frame clones, some missing. Counted here are some 29,000 clones, approximately 62% occurring once; the ten biggest clones make up 14%. The V and J genes are TRBV7-3 and TRBJ1-1; 7 positions match TRBD1. This sequence originates from a human donor with chronic lymphocytic leukemia. Sequenced material: PBMCs, taken before ibrutinib treatment. The CDR3 region is CASSPGTVNTEAFF. The CDR3 nucleotides are TGTGCCAGCAGCCCAGGGACAGTGAACACTGAAGCTTTCTTT.